This record concerns one TCR beta chain sequence. The antigen remains unidentified. After isolation, RNA underwent reverse transcription to generate cDNA as the sequencing template. TCRdb keeps only in-frame clones here, not all; method: immunoSEQ multiplex PCR. This sample has some 190,000 clones, with about half found just once. The data were obtained in a study of CD8+ T cells in alopecia areata. Whole-study findings and limits: Scalp clonality, along with expanded CD8+ clones among the top 100, was significantly decreased by tofacitinib.

This CDR3 has 16 residues. The V gene lost 5 bases and the J gene lost 1 base, with 17 bases spanning the gap. Germline V gene data show CDR1 as MNHEY and CDR2 as SMNVEV (reference sequence). Treatment specified: oral pan-JAK inhibitor, 5-10 mg twice daily. The rearrangement links TRBV27 to TRBJ1-2; perhaps TRBD1 as D (6 bases). Source: CD8+ T cells sorted from blood, taken at week 52, from a patient treated with tofacitinib. The source is a human donor with alopecia areata. The CDR3 DNA sequence: TGTGCCAGCAGTCCTGGGACACCCGACCTTAACTATGGCTACACCTTC. This gives the protein CASSPGTPDLNYGYTF.